This is a list of T cell receptor beta chains from one sample in a study of Ad26.COV2.S vaccination and SARS-CoV-2 variants. The table came from immunoSEQ multiplex PCR; TCRdb's copy has only in-frame clones and leaves some out. The sample holds 350,000 to 450,000 clones, 70% to 90% seen once. This material consisted of peripheral blood, taken in a trial of Ad26.COV2.S vaccine versus placebo. Source of these receptors: a person aged 18 to 65 who received the Ad26.COV2.S COVID-19 vaccine or a placebo. CDR3s include the opening cysteine and the closing phenylalanine or tryptophan. A D gene is named only where the DNA matches it firmly. Size is stated for part of the rows, as once, few or many counts, or as a class when the clone is expanded.

J	size	V	D	length	DNA	CDR3
TRBJ1-1	.	TRBV5-1	.	13	TGCGCCAGCAGCGGTAAACTCCGGTCTGAAGCTTTCTTT	CASSGKLRSEAFF
TRBJ1-1	.	TRBV5-4	.	14	TGTGCCAGCAGCTTGGGGGCCGGGATCACTGAAGCTTTCTTT	CASSLGAGITEAFF
TRBJ2-1	.	TRBV12-3/TRBV12-4	.	13	TGTGCCAGCAGTTCCAGCTCGGTAGGTGAGCAGTTCTTC	CASSSSSVGEQFF
TRBJ2-7	.	TRBV19	TRBD2	18	TGTGCCAGTAGTAGCCCTACCGGGGGGATTTCGAGTGCGTACGAGCAGTACTTC	CASSSPTGGISSAYEQYF
TRBJ1-4	.	TRBV29-1	TRBD1	12	TGCAGCGTGGACAGGGGGCCGGAAAAACTGTTTTTT	CSVDRGPEKLFF
TRBJ2-2	.	TRBV2	.	15	TGTGCCAGCGTGGACAGCCGACTTAACACCGGGGAGCTGTTTTTT	CASVDSRLNTGELFF
TRBJ2-1	.	TRBV5-1	TRBD2	17	TGCGCCAGCAGCCCGGGAGCGGGGGGGATCTTCTCAATGGAACAGTTCTTC	CASSPGAGGIFSMEQFF
TRBJ2-3	.	TRBV6-5	.	14	TGTGCCAGCAGTTACGTTGCTAACACAGATACGCAGTATTTT	CASSYVANTDTQYF
TRBJ1-5	.	TRBV5-6	.	16	TGTGCCAGCAGCTTGGGGGGCAGTTTCCGAAACCAGCCCCAGCATTTT	CASSLGGSFRNQPQHF
TRBJ2-7	.	TRBV6-2/TRBV6-3	.	13	TGTGCCAGCAGTTACTCAACGGCGTACGAGCAGTACTTC	CASSYSTAYEQYF
TRBJ2-6	.	TRBV7-3	TRBD2	16	TGTGCCAGCAGCTTAACCAGCGGGACTGGGGCCAACGTCCTGACTTTC	CASSLTSGTGANVLTF
TRBJ1-6	.	TRBV6-4	.	15	TGTGCCAGCAGTGACTCGGCCACCGGGAGGTCACCCCTCCACTTT	CASSDSATGRSPLHF
TRBJ2-7	.	TRBV7-6	.	11	TGTGCCAGCAGCGTGACCTCCGAGCAGTACTTC	CASSVTSEQYF
TRBJ2-2	.	TRBV27	.	15	TGTGCCAGCAATGTTCAGGCTCGGGACACCGGGGAGCTGTTTTTT	CASNVQARDTGELFF
TRBJ1-5	.	TRBV6-2/TRBV6-3	.	12	TGTGCCAGCAGTTACGGTGGTCAGCCCCAGCATTTT	CASSYGGQPQHF
TRBJ2-1	.	TRBV7-3	TRBD2	16	TGTGCCAGCAGCTTGAGCGGACTAGCGGGAGGTACCGAGCAGTTCTTC	CASSLSGLAGGTEQFF
TRBJ1-6	few	TRBV7-6	.	16	TGTGCCAGCAGCTTAGTCGCGGAAGGCAGTGAATCACCCCTCCACTTT	CASSLVAEGSESPLHF
TRBJ2-7	.	TRBV9	TRBD2	15	TGTGCCAGCAGCGTTGGGACTAGCGGAGCCTACGAGCAGTACTTC	CASSVGTSGAYEQYF
TRBJ2-7	.	TRBV6-5	TRBD2	13	TGTGCCAGCAGTCCGCTTAGCGGGAGGGGTCCGTACTTC	CASSPLSGRGPYF
TRBJ2-1	.	TRBV7-3	TRBD2	13	TGTGCCAGCAGCTCAACTAGCGACGATGAGCAGTTCTTC	CASSSTSDDEQFF
TRBJ2-5	.	TRBV5-1	TRBD1	13	TGCGCCAGCAGCATTCGGACAGGGGAGACCCAGTACTTC	CASSIRTGETQYF
TRBJ1-2	.	TRBV28	.	14	TGTGCCAGCAGTTTAGGGGCAGGGCGGTATGGCTACACCTTC	CASSLGAGRYGYTF
TRBJ2-2	few	TRBV3-1/TRBV3-2	.	14	TGTGCCAGCAGCCCAGTCCACTCCGGGGGGGAGCTGTTTTTT	CASSPVHSGGELFF
TRBJ2-2	.	TRBV5-1	TRBD2	13	TGCGCCAGCAGCCGGGGGGGAACCGGGGAGCTGTTTTTT	CASSRGGTGELFF
TRBJ2-4	.	TRBV5-8	.	17	TGTGCCAGCAGCTTCAGACACGAGGGGCGCGCCAAAAACATTCAGTACTTC	CASSFRHEGRAKNIQYF
TRBJ2-1	.	TRBV11-3	TRBD1	15	TGTGCCAGCAGCTACTGGGGGACAGGGGACAATGAGCAGTTCTTC	CASSYWGTGDNEQFF
TRBJ1-2	.	TRBV24-1	.	14	TGTGCCACCAGTGACCCCGAACAGGGCTATGGCTACACCTTC	CATSDPEQGYGYTF
TRBJ2-1	.	TRBV2	TRBD2	14	TGTGCCAGCAGTGGGACTAGCGGAAACCCAAAGCAGTTCTTC	CASSGTSGNPKQFF
TRBJ1-1	few	TRBV11-3	.	13	TGTGCCAGCAGCCTCACACCTTGGACTGAAGCTTTCTTT	CASSLTPWTEAFF
TRBJ2-5	.	TRBV28	.	15	TGTGCCAGCAGTTCTTTAAACCGGGCACCCGTGACCCAGTACTTC	CASSSLNRAPVTQYF
TRBJ2-3	.	TRBV28	TRBD2	14	TGTGCCAGCAGTTTTCTAGGGAGGGCAGATACGCAGTATTTT	CASSFLGRADTQYF
TRBJ2-2	.	TRBV7-9	.	15	TGTGCCAGCAGCCTCCCTGTTACGAACACCGGGGAGCTGTTTTTT	CASSLPVTNTGELFF
TRBJ2-7	.	TRBV12-5	.	16	TGTGCTAGTGCCTCCTCGGGCGGGGCCGGCACCTACGAGCAGTACTTC	CASASSGGAGTYEQYF
TRBJ2-3	.	TRBV19	TRBD2	16	TGTGCCAGTAGTGATTCTAGCGGGAGGGCCACAGATACGCAGTATTTT	CASSDSSGRATDTQYF
TRBJ2-1	once	TRBV5-6	TRBD1	15	TGTGCCAGCAGCCCCGGGACAGCGAGCTACAATGAGCAGTTCTTC	CASSPGTASYNEQFF
TRBJ2-1	.	TRBV4-3	TRBD1	17	TGCGCCAGCAGCCAAGATCCGTGGACAGGGAGGATCGGTGAGCAGTTCTTC	CASSQDPWTGRIGEQFF
TRBJ2-3	.	TRBV30	TRBD2	16	TGTGCCTGGACCGTGGGGGCTAGCGGGAGTGGGGATACGCAGTATTTT	CAWTVGASGSGDTQYF
TRBJ2-2	once	TRBV5-6	.	14	TGTGCCAGCAGCCGGGGCCTGAACACCGGGGAGCTGTTTTTT	CASSRGLNTGELFF
TRBJ2-5	.	TRBV3-1/TRBV3-2	TRBD2	17	TGTGCCAGCAGCCAAGATCCCCTAGCGGGAGTCAGTGAGACCCAGTACTTC	CASSQDPLAGVSETQYF